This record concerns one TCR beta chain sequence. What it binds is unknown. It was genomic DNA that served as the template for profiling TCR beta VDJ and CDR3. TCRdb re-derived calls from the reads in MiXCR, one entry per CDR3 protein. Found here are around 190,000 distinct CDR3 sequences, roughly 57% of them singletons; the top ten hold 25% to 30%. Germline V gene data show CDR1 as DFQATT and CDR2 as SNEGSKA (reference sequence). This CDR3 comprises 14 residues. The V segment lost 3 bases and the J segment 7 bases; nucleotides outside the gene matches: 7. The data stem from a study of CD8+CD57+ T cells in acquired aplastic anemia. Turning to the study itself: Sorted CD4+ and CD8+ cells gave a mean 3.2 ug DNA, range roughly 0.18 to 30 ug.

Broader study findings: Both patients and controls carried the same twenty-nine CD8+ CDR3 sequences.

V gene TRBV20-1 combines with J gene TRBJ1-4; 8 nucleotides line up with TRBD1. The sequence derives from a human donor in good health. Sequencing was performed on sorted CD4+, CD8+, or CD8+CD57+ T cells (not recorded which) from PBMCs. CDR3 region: CSASKGQGGEKLFF. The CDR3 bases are TGCAGTGCTAGTAAAGGACAGGGAGGTGAAAAACTGTTTTTT.